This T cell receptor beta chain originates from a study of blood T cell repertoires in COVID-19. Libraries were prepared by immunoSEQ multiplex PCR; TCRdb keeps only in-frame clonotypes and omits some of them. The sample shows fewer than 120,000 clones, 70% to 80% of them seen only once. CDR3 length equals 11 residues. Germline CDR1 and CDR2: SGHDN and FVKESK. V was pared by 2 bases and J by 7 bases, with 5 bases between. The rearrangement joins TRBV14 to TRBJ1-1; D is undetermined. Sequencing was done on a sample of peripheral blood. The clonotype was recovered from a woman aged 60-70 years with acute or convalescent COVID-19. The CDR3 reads CASSQRNEAFF. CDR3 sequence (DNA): TGTGCCAGCAGCCAACGTAATGAAGCTTTCTTT.